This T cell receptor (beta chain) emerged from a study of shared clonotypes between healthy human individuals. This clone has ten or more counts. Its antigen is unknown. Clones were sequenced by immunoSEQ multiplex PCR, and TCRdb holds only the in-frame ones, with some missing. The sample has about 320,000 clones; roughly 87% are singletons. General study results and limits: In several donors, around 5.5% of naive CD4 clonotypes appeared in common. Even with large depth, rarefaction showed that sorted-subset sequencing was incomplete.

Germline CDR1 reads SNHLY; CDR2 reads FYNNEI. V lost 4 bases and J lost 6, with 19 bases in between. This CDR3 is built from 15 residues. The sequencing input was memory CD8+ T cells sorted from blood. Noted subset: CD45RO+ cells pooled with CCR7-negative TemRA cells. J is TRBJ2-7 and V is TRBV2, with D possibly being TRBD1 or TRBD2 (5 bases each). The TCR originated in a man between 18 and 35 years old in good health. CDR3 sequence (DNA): TGTGCCAGCAGTGCACAGGAGGTGGCCCCAGGCGAGCAGTACTTC. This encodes CASSAQEVAPGEQYF.